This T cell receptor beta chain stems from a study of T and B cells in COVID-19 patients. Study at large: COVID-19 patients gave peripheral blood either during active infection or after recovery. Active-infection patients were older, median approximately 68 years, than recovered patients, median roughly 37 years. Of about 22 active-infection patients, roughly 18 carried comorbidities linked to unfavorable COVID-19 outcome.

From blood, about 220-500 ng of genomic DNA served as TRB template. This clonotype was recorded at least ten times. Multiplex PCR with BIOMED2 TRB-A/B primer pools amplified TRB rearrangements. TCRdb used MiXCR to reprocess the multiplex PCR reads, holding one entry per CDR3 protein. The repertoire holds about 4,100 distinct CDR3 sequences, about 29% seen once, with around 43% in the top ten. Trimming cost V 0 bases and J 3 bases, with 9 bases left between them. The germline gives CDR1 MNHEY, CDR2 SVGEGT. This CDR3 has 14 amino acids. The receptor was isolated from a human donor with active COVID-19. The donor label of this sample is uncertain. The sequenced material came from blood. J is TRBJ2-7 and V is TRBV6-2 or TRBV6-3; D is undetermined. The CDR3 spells CASSYSKQIYEQYF. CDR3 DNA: TGTGCCAGCAGTTACTCTAAACAGATCTACGAGCAGTACTTC.